This TCR beta chain was profiled in a study of cytomegalovirus exposure and HLA in healthy donors. In regard to this clone: Its antigen is currently unknown.

General study points: Analyses of presence/absence relied on an assumption of roughly uniform sequencing depth across donors.

PCR used 60 Vbeta primers and 13 Jbeta primers. Clones were read by immunoSEQ multiplex PCR, and TCRdb kept only the in-frame ones, dropping some. The sample records 80,000 to 95,000 clones, around nine tenths being singletons. This TCR came from a man aged 25-45 years in good health and CMV-seropositive. The sequencing sample was made of PBMCs.

The CDR3 nucleotides are TGTGCCAGCAGTTTATGGAGGGAGGGATATTCTAGCACAGATACGCAGTATTTT. It is translated as CASSLWREGYSSTDTQYF. The gene calls are TRBV28 and TRBJ2-3; 7 positions agree with TRBD2. The CDR3 is made up of 18 amino acids. J was trimmed by 0 bases and V by 0 bases; bases with no gene match: 9. CDR1 MDHEN and CDR2 SYDVKM come from the germline V gene.